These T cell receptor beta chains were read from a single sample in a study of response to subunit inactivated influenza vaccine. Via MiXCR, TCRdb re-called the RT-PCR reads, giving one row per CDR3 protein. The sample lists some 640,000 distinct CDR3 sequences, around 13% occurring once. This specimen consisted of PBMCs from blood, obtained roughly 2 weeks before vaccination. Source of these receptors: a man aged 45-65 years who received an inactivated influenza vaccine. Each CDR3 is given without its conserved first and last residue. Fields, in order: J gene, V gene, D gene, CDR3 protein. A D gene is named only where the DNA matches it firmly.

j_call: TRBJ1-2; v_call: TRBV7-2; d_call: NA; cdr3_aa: ASSLRTESNGYT
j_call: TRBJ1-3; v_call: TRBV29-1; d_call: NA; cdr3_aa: SVQLHSGNTIY
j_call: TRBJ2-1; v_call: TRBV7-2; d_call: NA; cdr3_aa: ASSLSGVDNEQF
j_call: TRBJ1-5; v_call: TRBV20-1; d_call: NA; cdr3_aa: SARKGQISNQPQH
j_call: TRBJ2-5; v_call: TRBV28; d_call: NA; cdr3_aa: ASSLVLGSQETQY
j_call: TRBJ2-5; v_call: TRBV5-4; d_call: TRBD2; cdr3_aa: ASSLDQLAGDEETQY
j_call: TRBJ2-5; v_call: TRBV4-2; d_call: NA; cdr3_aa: ASSQERAQETQY
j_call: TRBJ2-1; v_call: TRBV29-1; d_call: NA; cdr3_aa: SKIAGTYNEQF
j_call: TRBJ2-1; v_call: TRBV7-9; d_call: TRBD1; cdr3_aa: ASNSIDRGPSYNEQF
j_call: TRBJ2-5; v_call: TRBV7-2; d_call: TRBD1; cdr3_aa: ASSLVPGQGYETQY
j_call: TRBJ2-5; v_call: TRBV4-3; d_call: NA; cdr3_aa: ASSQDLTLPRETQY
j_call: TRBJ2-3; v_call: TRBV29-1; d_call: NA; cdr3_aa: SVSMRSSTDTQY
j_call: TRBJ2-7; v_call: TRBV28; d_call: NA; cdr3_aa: ASKTPGSYEQY
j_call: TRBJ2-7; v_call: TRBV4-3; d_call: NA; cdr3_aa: ASSQEWTHSYEQY
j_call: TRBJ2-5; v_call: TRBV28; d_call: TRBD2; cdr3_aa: ASSPRTSGRAGAETQY
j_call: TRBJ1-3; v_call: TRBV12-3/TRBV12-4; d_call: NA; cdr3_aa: ASSFGSPSGNTIY
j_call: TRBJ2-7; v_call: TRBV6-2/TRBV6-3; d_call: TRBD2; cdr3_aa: ASSYSRTSGRESYEQY
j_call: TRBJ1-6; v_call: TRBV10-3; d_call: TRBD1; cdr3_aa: AINRGPDSPLH
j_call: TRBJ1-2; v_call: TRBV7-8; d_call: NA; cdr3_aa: ASSLGRSSDYGYT
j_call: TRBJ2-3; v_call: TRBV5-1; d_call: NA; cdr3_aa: ASSLITWESTDTQY
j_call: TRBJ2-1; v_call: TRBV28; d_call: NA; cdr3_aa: ASSFNGGSPYNEQF
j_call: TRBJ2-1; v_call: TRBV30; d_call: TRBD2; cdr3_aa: AWGVNRLAGLPNEQF
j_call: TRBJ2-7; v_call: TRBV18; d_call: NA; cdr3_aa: ASSVNQGEQY
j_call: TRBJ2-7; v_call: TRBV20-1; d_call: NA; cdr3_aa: SARRPGPSSYEQY
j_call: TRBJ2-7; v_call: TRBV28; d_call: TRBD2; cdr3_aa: ASSGTSGGYKQY
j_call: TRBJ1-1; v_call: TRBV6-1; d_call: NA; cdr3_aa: ASSEKGLNTEAF
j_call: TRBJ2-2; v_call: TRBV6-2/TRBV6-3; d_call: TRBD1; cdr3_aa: ACSVQGPGELF
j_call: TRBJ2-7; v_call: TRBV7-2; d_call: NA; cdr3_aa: ASSTRGPYEQY
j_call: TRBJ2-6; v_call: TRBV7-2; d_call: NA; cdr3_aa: ASSLEVRGANVLT
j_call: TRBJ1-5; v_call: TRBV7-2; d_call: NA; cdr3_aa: ASSLATDFHQPQH
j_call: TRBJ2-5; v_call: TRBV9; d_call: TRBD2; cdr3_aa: ASSNRRTLAGGRETQY
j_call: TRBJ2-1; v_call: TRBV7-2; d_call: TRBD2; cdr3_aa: ASSLRRGGGGNEQF
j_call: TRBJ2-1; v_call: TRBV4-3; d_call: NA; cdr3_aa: ASSQEQAREQF
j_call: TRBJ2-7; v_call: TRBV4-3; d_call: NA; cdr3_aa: ASSQVQGREQY
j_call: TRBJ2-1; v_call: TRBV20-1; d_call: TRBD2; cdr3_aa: SAVWGGEVYNEQF
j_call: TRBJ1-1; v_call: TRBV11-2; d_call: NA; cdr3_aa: ASSLVSGAPTMP
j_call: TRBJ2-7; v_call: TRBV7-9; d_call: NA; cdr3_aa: ASSFEGVIPESYEQY
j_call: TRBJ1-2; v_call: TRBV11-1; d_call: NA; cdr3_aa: ASSFLRDNYGYT
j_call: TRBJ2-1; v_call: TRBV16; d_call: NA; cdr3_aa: ASSRNQGRYNEQF
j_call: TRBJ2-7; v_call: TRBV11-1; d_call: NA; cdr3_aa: ASSWRQSTYYEQY
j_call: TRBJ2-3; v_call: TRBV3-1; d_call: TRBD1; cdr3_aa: ASSLWDSSTDTQY
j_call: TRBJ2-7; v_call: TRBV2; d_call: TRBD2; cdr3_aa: ATREKLAGGTYEQY
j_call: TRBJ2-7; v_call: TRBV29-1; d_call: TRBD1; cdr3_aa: SIRDRGAQQY
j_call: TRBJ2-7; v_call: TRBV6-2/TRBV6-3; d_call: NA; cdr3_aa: ASSYHHSYEQY
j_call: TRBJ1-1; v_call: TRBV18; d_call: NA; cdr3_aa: ASSPVLGKNTEAF
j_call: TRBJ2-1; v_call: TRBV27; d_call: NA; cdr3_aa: ASSDYASYNEQF
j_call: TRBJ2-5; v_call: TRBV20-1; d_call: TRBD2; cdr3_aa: SARGRGGIQETQY
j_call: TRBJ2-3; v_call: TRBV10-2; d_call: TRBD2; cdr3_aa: ASSGKTSKGTDTQY
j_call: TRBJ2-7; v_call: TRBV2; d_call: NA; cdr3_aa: ASSAGQFYEQY
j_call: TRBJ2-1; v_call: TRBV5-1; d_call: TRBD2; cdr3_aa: ASSLAFSSGYNEQF
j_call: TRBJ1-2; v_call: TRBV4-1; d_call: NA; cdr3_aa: ASSQAGGANGYT
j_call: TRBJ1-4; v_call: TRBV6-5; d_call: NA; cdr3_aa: ASSKTRATNEKLF
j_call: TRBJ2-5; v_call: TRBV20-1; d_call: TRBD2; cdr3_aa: SARAPGGAQY
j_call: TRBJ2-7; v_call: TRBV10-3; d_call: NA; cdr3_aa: AIRGGTAEQY
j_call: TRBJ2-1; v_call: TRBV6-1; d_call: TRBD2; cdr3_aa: ASSTGTSGSNEQF
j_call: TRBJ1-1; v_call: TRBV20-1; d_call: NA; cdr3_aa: STPGAF
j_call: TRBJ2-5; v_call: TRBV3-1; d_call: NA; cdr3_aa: ASSQERVGTQY
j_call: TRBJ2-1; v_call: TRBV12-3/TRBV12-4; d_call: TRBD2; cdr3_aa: ASSLSGGGVNEQF